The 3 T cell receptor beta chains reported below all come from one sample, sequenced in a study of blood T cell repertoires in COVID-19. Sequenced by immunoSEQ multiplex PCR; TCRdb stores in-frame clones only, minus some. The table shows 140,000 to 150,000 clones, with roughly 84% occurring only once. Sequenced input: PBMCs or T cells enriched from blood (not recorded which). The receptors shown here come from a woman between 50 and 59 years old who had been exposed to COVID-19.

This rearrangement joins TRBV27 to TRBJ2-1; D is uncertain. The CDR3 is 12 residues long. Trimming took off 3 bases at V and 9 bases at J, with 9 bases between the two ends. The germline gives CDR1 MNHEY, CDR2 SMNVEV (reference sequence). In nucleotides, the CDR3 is TGTGCCAGCAGTTTCAGAGGCGGTGAGCAGTTCTTC. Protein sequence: CASSFRGGEQFF.

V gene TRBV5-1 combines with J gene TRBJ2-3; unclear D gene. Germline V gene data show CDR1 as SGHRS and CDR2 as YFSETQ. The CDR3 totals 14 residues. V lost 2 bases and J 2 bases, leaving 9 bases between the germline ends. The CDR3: CASSLEAVTDTQYF. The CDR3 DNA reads TGCGCCAGCAGCTTAGAGGCAGTCACAGATACGCAGTATTTT.

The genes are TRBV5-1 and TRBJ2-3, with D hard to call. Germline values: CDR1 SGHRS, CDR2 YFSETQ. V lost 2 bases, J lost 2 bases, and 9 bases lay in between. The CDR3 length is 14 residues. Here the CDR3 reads CASSLDFNTDTQYF. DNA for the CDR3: TGCGCCAGCAGCTTAGACTTCAACACAGATACGCAGTATTTT.